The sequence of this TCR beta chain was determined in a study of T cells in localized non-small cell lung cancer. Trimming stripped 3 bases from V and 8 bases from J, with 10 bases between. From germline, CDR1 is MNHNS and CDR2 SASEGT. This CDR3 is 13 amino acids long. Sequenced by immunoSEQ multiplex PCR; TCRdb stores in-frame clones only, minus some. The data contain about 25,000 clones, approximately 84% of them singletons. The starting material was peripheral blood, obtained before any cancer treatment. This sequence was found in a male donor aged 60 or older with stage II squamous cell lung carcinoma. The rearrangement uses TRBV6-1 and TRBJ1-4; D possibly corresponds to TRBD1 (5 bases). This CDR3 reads CASSDQGGEKLFF. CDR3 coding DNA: TGTGCCAGCAGTGATCAGGGAGGAGAAAAACTGTTTTTT.